This is a list of T cell receptor beta chains from one sample in a study of blood T cell repertoires in COVID-19. Generated by immunoSEQ multiplex PCR, the TCRdb table keeps only in-frame clones and is missing some. The sample lists about 160,000 clones, around 85% occurring once. Sequencing input: peripheral blood. These TCRs come from a man older than 75 with COVID-19, enrolled during active disease. CDR3s include the opening cysteine and the closing phenylalanine or tryptophan. Each record gives: D gene, clone size, J gene, V gene, CDR3 DNA, CDR3 protein. D genes are given only for firm matches. Size is omitted from some rows. Given values are once, few, many or a class for expanded clones.

>NA|NA|TRBJ1-3|TRBV7-8
TGTGCCAGCAGCTTAGACAGCTCTGGAAACACCATATATTTT
CASSLDSSGNTIYF
>TRBD1|NA|TRBJ1-6|TRBV6-5
TGTGCCAGCGAGTGGGGACAGGGGGCAGGATCACCCCTCCACTTT
CASEWGQGAGSPLHF
>NA|NA|TRBJ2-5|TRBV7-8
TGTGCCAGCAGCTTAGCGCGGGCCCGGGGTGAGGGCCAGTACTTC
CASSLARARGEGQYF
>NA|NA|TRBJ2-2|TRBV7-3
TGTGCCAGCAGCTTAAAAACGGGAGCCGGGGAGCTGTTTTTT
CASSLKTGAGELFF
>TRBD1|NA|TRBJ2-5|TRBV6-5
TGTGCCAGCAGTTACGGAGACAGGGGCGTTCAAGAGACCCAGTACTTC
CASSYGDRGVQETQYF
>NA|NA|TRBJ2-7|TRBV6-5
TGTCTGACCGGGACATCCTACGAGCAGTACTTC
CLTGTSYEQYF
>NA|many|TRBJ2-1|TRBV5-1
TGCGCCAGCAGCTTGGGGGTGGGACTCGACGCCAATGAGCAGTTCTTC
CASSLGVGLDANEQFF
>TRBD1|NA|TRBJ2-2|TRBV5-1
TGCGCCAGCAGCCCGGACAGGGGGAGCGGGGAGCTGTTTTTT
CASSPDRGSGELFF
>TRBD1|NA|TRBJ2-1|TRBV5-6
TGTGCCAGCAGCGTAGGGGACAGAAATTACAATGAGCAGTTCTTC
CASSVGDRNYNEQFF
>TRBD2|NA|TRBJ2-2|TRBV5-1
TGCGCCAGCAGCTTGGTACTAGCGGGGACCGGGGAGCTGTTTTTT
CASSLVLAGTGELFF
>NA|NA|TRBJ1-1|TRBV5-6
TGTGCCAGCAGTCGAACGGGGGTAAACACTGAAGCTTTCTTT
CASSRTGVNTEAFF
>NA|NA|TRBJ1-2|TRBV25-1
TGTGCCAGCAGTGAGGGGGGGAACTATGGCTACACCTTC
CASSEGGNYGYTF
>NA|NA|TRBJ1-2|TRBV7-3
TGTGCCAGCAGCTTACGGGGGATGGACGGCTACACCTTC
CASSLRGMDGYTF
>TRBD1|NA|TRBJ1-2|TRBV28
TGTGCCAGCAGCCCCGGACAGGACCATGGCTACACCTTC
CASSPGQDHGYTF
>TRBD2|few|TRBJ2-7|TRBV7-2
TGTGCCAGCAGCTCGAGACTAGCGGGTACCTACGAGCAGTACTTC
CASSSRLAGTYEQYF
>TRBD1|NA|TRBJ2-7|TRBV7-9
TGTGCCAGCAGCCCCGACAGGGCACCCTACGAGCAGTACTTC
CASSPDRAPYEQYF
>NA|NA|TRBJ1-2|TRBV5-1
TGCGCCAGCAGCAACGGGACACGCCTTCGGTATGGCTACACCTTC
CASSNGTRLRYGYTF
>TRBD1|NA|TRBJ1-1|TRBV3-1/TRBV3-2
TGTGCCAGCAGCCAATTAGACAGGGCGAACACTGAAGCTTTCTTT
CASSQLDRANTEAFF
>TRBD1|NA|TRBJ2-2|TRBV4-3
TGCGCCAGCAGCCAATCACCGGGACAGGGTGGCACCGGGGAGCTGTTTTTT
CASSQSPGQGGTGELFF
>TRBD1|NA|TRBJ2-7|TRBV5-6
TGTGCCAGCAGAACCTCCGGGACAGCCGAGCAGTACTTC
CASRTSGTAEQYF
>TRBD2|NA|TRBJ2-1|TRBV4-2
TGTGCCAGCAGCCAAGGCCGGACTAGCGGGGGAGCTAATTACAATGAGCAGTTCTTC
CASSQGRTSGGANYNEQFF
>TRBD1|NA|TRBJ1-1|TRBV19
TGTGCCAGTAGTGCGAGTCAGGGGGTCACTGAAGCTTTCTTT
CASSASQGVTEAFF
>NA|NA|TRBJ1-5|TRBV7-2
TGTGCCAGTAAAGGGACAAGTAGCAATCAGCCCCAGCATTTT
CASKGTSSNQPQHF
>NA|NA|TRBJ1-3|TRBV7-2
TGTGCCAGCAGCTTAAAGTCGCCGAGCTCTGGAAACACCATATATTTT
CASSLKSPSSGNTIYF
>NA|NA|TRBJ1-1|TRBV18
TGTGCCAGCTCATCCTTGCGGGGGCGGGACACTGAAGCTTTCTTT
CASSSLRGRDTEAFF
>TRBD2|NA|TRBJ2-1|TRBV19
TGTGCCAGTAGCCACTTGGGGGGGGATGAGCAGTTCTTC
CASSHLGGDEQFF
>TRBD2|NA|TRBJ2-5|TRBV6-6
TGTGCCAGCAGTATACCTGGACTAGCCCAAGAGACCCAGTACTTC
CASSIPGLAQETQYF
>TRBD2|NA|TRBJ2-1|TRBV19
TGTGCCAGTAGTATACTAGCGGGGGGGCCCCGGAATGAGCAGTTCTTC
CASSILAGGPRNEQFF
>NA|NA|TRBJ1-2|TRBV5-5
TGTGCCAGCAGCCCCGCCAGGGGAGCCTATGGCTACACCTTC
CASSPARGAYGYTF
>TRBD1|NA|TRBJ1-2|TRBV19
TGTGCCAGTCAAGACAGGGTTAGTGGCTACACCTTC
CASQDRVSGYTF
>NA|NA|TRBJ2-7|TRBV27
TGTGCCAGCAGTTGGCGGGGGCCGTACTACGAGCAGTACTTC
CASSWRGPYYEQYF
>TRBD2|NA|TRBJ2-7|TRBV6-2/TRBV6-3
TGTGCCAGCAGTCGTAGCGGGGGACTCTACGAGCAGTACTTC
CASSRSGGLYEQYF
>TRBD2|NA|TRBJ2-7|TRBV7-6
TGTGCCAGCAGCTTAATGGGCGGGGGAACCTACGAGCAGTACTTC
CASSLMGGGTYEQYF
>NA|NA|TRBJ1-2|TRBV12-3/TRBV12-4
TGTGCCAGCAGTTTAGTAGGGGAATATGGCTACACCTTC
CASSLVGEYGYTF
>NA|NA|TRBJ1-4|TRBV21-1
TGTGCCAGCACCCCAGACAGGGGAAGAACTAATGAAAAACTGTTTTTT
CASTPDRGRTNEKLFF
>TRBD1|NA|TRBJ2-5|TRBV28
TGTGCCAGCAGCCCTTTGGCAGGGGGCGCAGGGAAGACCCAGTACTTC
CASSPLAGGAGKTQYF
>NA|NA|TRBJ2-1|TRBV7-2
TGTGCCAGCAGCTTAGAGCGGCGATCCTACAATGAGCAGTTCTTC
CASSLERRSYNEQFF
>NA|NA|TRBJ1-1|TRBV12-3/TRBV12-4
TGTGCCAGCAGTAAAAGGGGGAATACTGAAGCTTTCTTT
CASSKRGNTEAFF
>NA|once|TRBJ1-2|TRBV3-1/TRBV3-2
TGTGCCAGCAGCCAAGATGGGCGAGGCTACACCTTC
CASSQDGRGYTF
>NA|NA|TRBJ2-3|TRBV13
TGTGCCAGCAGCTCGGCTGGAGGGAATCGGGCAGATACGCAGTATTTT
CASSSAGGNRADTQYF
>NA|NA|TRBJ1-2|TRBV18
TGTGCCAGCTCACCAACTTCCTTTCCTAACTATGGCTACACCTTC
CASSPTSFPNYGYTF